Sequencing of this T cell receptor (beta chain) was carried out in a study of response to subunit inactivated influenza vaccine (dated by TCRdb to the late 2010s). A note on the overall study: The study used deep quantitative T cell receptor repertoire profiling to track responses to a trivalent subunit inactivated influenza vaccine. Overall results and qualifications from the work: According to the authors, only a limited number of new T cells may be recruited by each seasonal influenza vaccination.

This clonotype turned up a few times. The target of this receptor is not known. Base qualities are not at hand, and no much larger clone is one base apart. From the cysteine through the phenylalanine, the CDR3 covers 15 amino acids. CDR3 DNA only is kept here, 45 bases in frame from base 1. The germline V gene yields MDHEN for CDR1 and SYDVKM for CDR2. V is trimmed back by 7 bases and J by 9 bases, and the junction contains 13 bases that no gene match accounts for. The library came from RT-PCR. Sequencing was carried out with an Illumina HiSeq 2500. TCRdb redid the processing of the public reads, applying fastp at Q25 and MiXCR, and retained in-frame beta chains. All rows with the same CDR3 protein become a single entry with the most common DNA and genes. This sample has more than 450,000 distinct CDR3 sequences in its table, and roughly 12% of those were observed once. The top ten clonotypes cover 11% of the sample.

These data also formed part of another study, on T cells expressing NK-cell markers. The second study also describes: TCR beta cDNA libraries were prepared using 5'RACE template switching, which introduced a universal primer site and unique molecular identifiers. TCR beta-chain repertoires were profiled in sorted CD3+CD56+NKG2C+, CD3+CD56+NKG2C- and CD3+CD56-NKG2C+ T-cell subsets from several donors. Seven of the eight sequenced donors were HCMV-seropositive and one was HCMV-seronegative. To restrict sorting to alphabetaTCR-expressing T cells, an anti-gammadeltaTCR antibody was added in several experiments. In over five donors, the dominant CD3+CD56+NKG2C+ clonotypes were among the top 10 CD8+ clonotypes and accounted for about 1.0-7.5% of CD8+ T cells. Those dominant clonotypes were again the most abundant among CD3+CD56-NKG2C+ cells in a few donors, at roughly 25-60.1%. Whether the expanded NKG2C-expressing T cell clones were specific for HCMV antigens was left unclear. The eight sequenced donors were randomly selected healthy volunteers, three men and five women. HCMV serostatus was determined by detecting HCMV-specific IgG in serum with a commercial ELISA kit. Peripheral blood mononuclear cells were isolated from blood by Ficoll density gradient centrifugation. For six donors, bulk peripheral blood T-cell repertoires were also sequenced from unsorted PBMC. Synthesis of cDNA was primed from the TCR beta constant segment and was followed by two consecutive PCR amplification steps. Illumina HiSeq 2000/2500, MiSeq or NextSeq was used to sequence libraries as 2 x 150 bp reads. MIGEC handled demultiplexing of the reads and grouping by UMI, while MiTCR was used to assemble and quantify clonotypes. To exclude erroneous sequences, only TCR cDNA sequences supported by at least two reads were retained. The tcR package was used for downstream repertoire analysis, with clonotypes matched between fractions based on CDR3 nucleotide sequence plus V segment. VDJmatch was used to annotate antigen specificity against VDJdb, with one amino acid substitution allowed in CDR3.

Specimen: PBMCs from blood, collected on the day of vaccination. The clonotype comes from a middle-aged man who received an inactivated influenza vaccine. Donor details come from another sample of the same person, matched by shared clones. The rearrangement joined TRBV28 to TRBJ2-1; 9 central nucleotides agree with TRBD2. The nucleotides read TGTGCCAGCAACAAACCTAGCGGGGTAAACGGTGAGCAGTTCTTC. Translated, it reads CASNKPSGVNGEQFF.